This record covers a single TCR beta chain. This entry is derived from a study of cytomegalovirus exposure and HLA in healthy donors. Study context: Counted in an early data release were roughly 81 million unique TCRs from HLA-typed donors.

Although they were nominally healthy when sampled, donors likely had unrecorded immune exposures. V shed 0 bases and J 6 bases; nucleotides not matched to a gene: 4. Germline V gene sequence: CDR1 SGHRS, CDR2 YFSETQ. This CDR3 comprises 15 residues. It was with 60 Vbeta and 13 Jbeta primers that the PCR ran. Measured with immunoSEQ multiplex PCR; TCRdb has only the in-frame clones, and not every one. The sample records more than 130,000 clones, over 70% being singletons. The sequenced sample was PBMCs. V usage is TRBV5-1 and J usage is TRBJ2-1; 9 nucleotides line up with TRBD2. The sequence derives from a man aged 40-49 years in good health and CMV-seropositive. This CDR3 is CASSLVSGGFNEQFF. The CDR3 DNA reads TGCGCCAGCAGCTTGGTAAGCGGGGGGTTCAATGAGCAGTTCTTC.